This T cell receptor (beta chain) was obtained from a study of shared clonotypes between healthy human individuals (dated by TCRdb to 2020 to 2022). Context from the whole study: The cohort included three men and two women between 18 and 49 years of age. Per donor, three plates each were used for CD4 naive and CD4 memory, two for CD8 naive, and one for CD8 memory. The study deeply sequenced blood TCR repertoires of about 5 healthy adults to estimate repertoire size and the extent of clonotype sharing between individuals. Different laboratories and diverse techniques were used to prepare libraries and sequence TCR repertoires, to increase sequencing depth and limit assay-specific biases. Leukapheresis yielded between about 0.9 and 8.9 billion PBMCs per donor. Overall study results and their limits: Naive subsets generally had larger estimated clonotype richness than memory subsets. Compared with non-shared clonotypes, clonotypes shared by all four sorted-subset donors had higher generation probabilities. Based on pairwise subsampling, the degree of clonotype sharing among donors was expected to be affected by sequencing depth. Only blood was sampled, and tissue TCR repertoires likely differ from those in blood. Approximately 4.8% of naive CD4, 3.5% of naive CD8, 2.3% of memory CD4, and about 0.4% of memory CD8 clonotypes were shared across several donors. The genetic and exposure-history diversity represented was limited by the small number of donors. Even with the large sequencing depth, rarefaction of the sorted-subset datasets indicated that sequencing was incomplete.

As concerns this clone: Its antigen has not been determined. Nothing much larger sits one base from this clone, and base qualities are not available.

From the cysteine up to the phenylalanine, the CDR3 has a length of 14 residues. Solely the CDR3 DNA is kept, with 42 bases framed from the first base. A distance of 16 bases separates the germline ends of V and J, which lose 8 bases and 2 bases respectively. The germline V gene gives CDR1 as MNHNS and CDR2 as SASEGT. Donors were healthy HIV-negative adults with no recently reported acute infections or vaccinations. Every donor was a Caucasian adult living in Nashville, Tennessee, USA. Magnetic negative selection was used to enrich CD4+ T cells, after which naive cells were positively selected on CD45RA and the negative fraction became the memory subset. Blood was obtained by leukapheresis, after which PBMCs were separated by Ficoll-Histopaque density gradient centrifugation and cryopreserved in liquid nitrogen vapor phase. Analytical flow cytometry was used to check the purity and quantity of every magnetically sorted T cell population. Genomic DNA was isolated from each sorted fraction and quantified by UV absorbance on a Nanodrop 2000c.

Using the deep immunoSEQ assay, multiplex PCR amplified TCR CDR3 regions from genomic DNA. Extracted genomic DNA from each cell subset was distributed evenly across all wells of several immunoSEQ 96-well plates, and each plate was treated as a replicate. For sorted subsets, each replicate PCR was loaded with 200 ng genomic DNA, equivalent to 30,000 or so T cell genomes. Purified libraries were measured with a Qubit 3.0 fluorometer, size-checked on a Bioanalyzer 2100, and measured again with the KAPA Library Quantification kit. Every immunoSEQ 96-well plate was sequenced on a dedicated single-read 150-cycle Illumina NextSeq 550 flow cell. Processing in the source paper ran as follows. Because the immunoSEQ output included only junctional sequences and no quality scores, the filtering could not be the same as the filtering used for full-length reads. Sequences were annotated with PyIR, a Python wrapper for IgBLAST v1.9, and V/J genes and CDR3 were assigned using IMGT germline references. Reads were removed for weak V/J assignments (E-value above 1e-6), missing CDR3, stop codons, out-of-frame junctions, or ambiguous translated residues. V3J clonotypes were defined as sequences sharing an identical inferred V gene, J gene, and CDR3 amino acid sequence. Percentage overlap between repertoires was computed as shared unique clonotypes divided by the size of the smaller repertoire. Richness of each repertoire was evaluated using RTK rarefaction, the Chao1 estimator, and Recon v2.1 estimates of unobserved clonotypes. OLGA was used to compute generation probabilities for all TCRbeta clonotypes that the gDNA method yielded from a few donors. TCRdb provides this immuneACCESS table in a form limited to in-frame rearrangements. Some clones are lacking; in checked studies, under half of them reflect an unresolved V gene, and why the rest are absent is not known. V, J and clone size are taken as reported in that table, and D and trimming were inferred from the DNA itself. This sample gives around 200,000 clones in total; roughly 91% of them show up just once. The ten most abundant clones make up 0.067% of the sample.

The rearranged chain carries TRBV6-1 and TRBJ2-7, and TRBD2 may be the D gene, going by 6 matching bases. The sequence derives from a woman under 40 in good health. The sequenced sample was naive CD4+ T cells sorted from blood. What the cell subset or site label conveys for this sample: CD45RA+ positively selected. The nucleotide sequence is given as TGTGCCAGCGCTCCCGGGACTTCCCCCTACGAGCAGTACTTC. It translates as CASAPGTSPYEQYF.